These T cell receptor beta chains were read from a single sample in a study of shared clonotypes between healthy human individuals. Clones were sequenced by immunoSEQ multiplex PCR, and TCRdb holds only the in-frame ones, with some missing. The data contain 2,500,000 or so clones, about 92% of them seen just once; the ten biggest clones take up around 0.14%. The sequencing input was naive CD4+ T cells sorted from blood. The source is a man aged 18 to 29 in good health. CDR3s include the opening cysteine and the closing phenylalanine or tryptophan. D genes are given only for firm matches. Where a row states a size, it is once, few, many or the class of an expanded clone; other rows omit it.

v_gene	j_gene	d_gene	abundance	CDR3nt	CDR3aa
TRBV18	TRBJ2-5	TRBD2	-	TGTGCCAGCTCAGAGACTAGCGGGAGAGTAGAGACCCAGTACTTC	CASSETSGRVETQYF
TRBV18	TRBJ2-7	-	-	TGTGCCAGCTCAACAGGGAACCGGAACCGGGGGGAGCAGTACTTC	CASSTGNRNRGEQYF
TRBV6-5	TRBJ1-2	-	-	TGTGCCAGCAGTATCCGTGCCTTCAAGGGCTATGGCTACACCTTC	CASSIRAFKGYGYTF
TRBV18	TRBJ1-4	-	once	TGTGCCAGCCAGGACAACCCGGTAGGAAAACTGTTTTTT	CASQDNPVGKLFF
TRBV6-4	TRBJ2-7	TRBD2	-	TGTGCCAGCAGTGACAACCCTGCGGGTAAGCGGGAGAGGGGCCCCTACGAGCAGTACTTC	CASSDNPAGKRERGPYEQYF
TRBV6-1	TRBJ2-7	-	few	TGTGCCAGCTTTTGGGACTTCTACGAGCAGTACTTC	CASFWDFYEQYF
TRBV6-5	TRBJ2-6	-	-	TGTGCCAGCACAATACCTGGGGCCAACGTCCTGACTTTC	CASTIPGANVLTF
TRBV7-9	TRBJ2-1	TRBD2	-	TGTGCCAGCAGCTCCAGGGTAGCGGGAGCTCTAGAGCAGTTCTTC	CASSSRVAGALEQFF
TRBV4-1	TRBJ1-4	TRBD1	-	TGCGCCAGCAGCCAAGATCATGGGGACAGGGCTAGCGGAAAACTGTTTTTT	CASSQDHGDRASGKLFF
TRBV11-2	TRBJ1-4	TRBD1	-	TGTGCCAGCAGCTTAGAGGGGGTACAGGGGGCTGAAAAACTGTTTTTT	CASSLEGVQGAEKLFF
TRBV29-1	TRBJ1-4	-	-	TGCAGCGTCGGCGGGACCCCGGGAGGTGAAAAACTGTTTTTT	CSVGGTPGGEKLFF
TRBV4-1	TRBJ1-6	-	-	TGCGCCAGCAGCCAAGCCACAGGGCTGGATTCACCCCTCCACTTT	CASSQATGLDSPLHF
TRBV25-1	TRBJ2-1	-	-	TGTGCCAGCAGTGAATCAGGGAAAGCGGCGATCTTC	CASSESGKAAIF